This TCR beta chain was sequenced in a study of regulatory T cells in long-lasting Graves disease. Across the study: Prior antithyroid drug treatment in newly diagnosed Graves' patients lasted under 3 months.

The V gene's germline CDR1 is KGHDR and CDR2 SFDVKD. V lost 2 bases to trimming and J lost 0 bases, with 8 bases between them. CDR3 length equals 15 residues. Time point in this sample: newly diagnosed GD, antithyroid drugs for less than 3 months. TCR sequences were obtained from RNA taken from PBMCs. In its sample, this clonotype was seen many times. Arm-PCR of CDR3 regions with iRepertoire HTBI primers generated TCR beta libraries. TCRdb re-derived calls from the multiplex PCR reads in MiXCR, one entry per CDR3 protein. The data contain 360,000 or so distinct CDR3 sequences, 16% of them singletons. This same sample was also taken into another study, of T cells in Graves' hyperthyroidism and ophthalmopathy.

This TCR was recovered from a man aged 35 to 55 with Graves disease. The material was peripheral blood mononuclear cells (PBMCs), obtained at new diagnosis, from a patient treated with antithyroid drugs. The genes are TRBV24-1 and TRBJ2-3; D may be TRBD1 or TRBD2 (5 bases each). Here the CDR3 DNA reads TGTGCCACCAGTGATTGGGGGACCAGCACAGATACGCAGTATTTT. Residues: CATSDWGTSTDTQYF.